This entry concerns a single TCR beta chain. Original methodology: Amplification of reference gene primers provided the estimated nucleated cell counts. The method was immunoSEQ multiplex PCR; TCRdb's version includes in-frame clones alone and lacks a portion of them. The D gene and trimming were derived from the DNA, and the V and J assignments and clone size from that table. Here the sample spans roughly 180,000 clones, roughly 84% being singletons. This record belongs to a study of blood T cell repertoires in COVID-19. Study information: Both acute and convalescent COVID-19 samples were obtained from the United States, Italy and Spain. Sample material is recorded as cDNA or gDNA derived from T cells, B-cell-depleted T cells, or PBMCs.

This CDR3 is built from 14 residues. Losses at the gene ends were 3 bases for V and 9 bases for J; bases not matched to a gene: 6. Germline lookup yields CDR1 MNHEY and CDR2 SVGAGI. The receptor comes from a man aged 55 to 70 who had recovered from COVID-19. This chain uses TRBV6-5 with TRBJ1-1; 11 positions match TRBD1. Sequenced sample: peripheral blood. The CDR3 loop is CASSYPGQGDQAFF. The CDR3 DNA reads as TGTGCCAGCAGTTATCCGGGACAGGGGGACCAAGCTTTCTTT.